This is a list of T cell receptor beta chains from one sample in a study of identical twins. Via MiXCR, TCRdb re-called the 5' RACE reads, giving one row per CDR3 protein. The sample yields about 690,000 distinct CDR3 sequences, approximately 22% seen once. This sample was shared with a second study, whose subject was T cells expressing NK-cell markers.

Sequencing was done on a sample of PBMCs. These receptors all stem from a woman aged 18 to 35 in good health. Both conserved end residues are part of each CDR3. Fields, in order: J gene, D gene, V gene, clone size, CDR3 protein, CDR3 DNA. The D gene is left open where the match is weak. The size entry is marked missing in some rows and otherwise reads once, few, many or a size class.

>TRBJ1-4|-|TRBV5-1|-
CASSQDSEKLFF
TGCGCCAGCAGCCAAGACAGTGAAAAACTGTTTTTT
>TRBJ2-1|-|TRBV11-1|-
CASSLDGLWYNEQFF
TGTGCCAGCAGCTTGGACGGGCTGTGGTACAATGAGCAGTTCTTC
>TRBJ2-7|TRBD1|TRBV5-1|many
CASSLPSGTGGPRDEQYF
TGCGCCAGCAGCCTACCGTCCGGGACAGGGGGCCCTCGGGACGAGCAGTACTTC
>TRBJ2-3|-|TRBV4-3|few
CASSQERGWDTQYF
TGCGCCAGCAGCCAAGAAAGAGGGTGGGATACGCAGTATTTT
>TRBJ2-1|-|TRBV6-1|few
CASSDRVREKDEQFF
TGTGCCAGCAGTGACAGGGTGCGCGAGAAGGATGAGCAGTTCTTC
>TRBJ2-1|-|TRBV20-1|few
CSASGSYVVNNEQFF
TGCAGTGCGTCCGGGAGCTACGTGGTTAACAATGAGCAGTTCTTC
>TRBJ2-1|-|TRBV12-5|few
CASGSPRDRGVWREQFF
TGTGCTAGTGGTTCACCCCGGGACCGCGGGGTTTGGCGTGAGCAGTTCTTC
>TRBJ2-1|TRBD2|TRBV19|-
CASSFAGGLYEQFF
TGTGCCAGTAGTTTCGCGGGAGGGCTCTATGAGCAGTTCTTC
>TRBJ2-5|-|TRBV29-1|many
CSVSGKTQYF
TGCAGCGTTAGTGGGAAGACCCAGTACTTC
>TRBJ2-5|TRBD2|TRBV7-2|few
CASTRAGTYQETQYF
TGTGCCAGCACCCGAGCGGGGACGTACCAAGAGACCCAGTACTTC
>TRBJ2-4|-|TRBV4-3|few
CASSQDLSGWGAKNIQYF
TGCGCCAGCAGCCAAGATCTCTCTGGGTGGGGGGCCAAAAACATTCAGTACTTC
>TRBJ1-1|-|TRBV12-3/TRBV12-4|-
CASSLGLAFF
TGTGCCAGCAGTTTGGGGCTGGCTTTCTTT
>TRBJ2-7|-|TRBV27|many
CASSFGWASLYEQYF
TGTGCCAGCAGTTTCGGTTGGGCTAGCCTCTACGAGCAGTACTTC
>TRBJ2-2|TRBD1|TRBV20-1|-
CSARNRGRGHYTGELFF
TGCAGTGCTAGAAACCGCGGCAGGGGGCATTACACCGGGGAGCTGTTTTTT
>TRBJ2-4|-|TRBV6-4|-
CASSPQQGAGIQYF
TGTGCCAGCAGTCCCCAACAGGGAGCAGGCATTCAGTACTTC
>TRBJ1-3|-|TRBV6-5|few
CASSQPPDTIYF
TGTGCCAGCTCTCAACCCCCCGACACCATATATTTT
>TRBJ2-3|-|TRBV7-2|few
CASSLLSSTDTQYF
TGTGCCAGCAGTCTTCTCTCTAGCACAGATACGCAGTATTTT
>TRBJ1-1|TRBD1|TRBV20-1|-
CSARAQTGQGTEAFF
TGCAGTGCTAGAGCCCAAACGGGACAGGGGACTGAAGCTTTCTTT
>TRBJ2-2|-|TRBV6-1|many
CASTGLNTGELFF
TGTGCCAGCACAGGTTTGAACACCGGGGAGCTGTTTTTT
>TRBJ2-7|-|TRBV12-3/TRBV12-4|few
CASSLSLMTSEQYF
TGTGCCAGCAGTTTATCTTTGATGACGAGCGAGCAGTACTTC
>TRBJ1-6|TRBD1|TRBV7-2|-
CAGGTEYYNSPLHF
TGTGCCGGGGGGACAGAGTATTATAATTCACCCCTCCACTTT
>TRBJ2-5|-|TRBV10-3|-
CAISESKFGQNQETQYF
TGTGCCATCAGTGAGAGTAAGTTCGGGCAGAACCAAGAGACCCAGTACTTC
>TRBJ2-5|-|TRBV4-1|few
CASSLTSNQETQYF
TGCGCCAGCAGTCTCACTAGCAACCAAGAGACCCAGTACTTC
>TRBJ1-2|-|TRBV29-1|many
CSVAPGGGYGYTF
TGCAGCGTTGCACCGGGAGGCGGCTATGGCTACACCTTC
>TRBJ2-1|TRBD2|TRBV4-3|few
CASSPDSGRQYNEQFF
TGCGCCAGCAGCCCAGATAGCGGGCGACAGTACAATGAGCAGTTCTTC
>TRBJ2-1|TRBD2|TRBV20-1|-
CSASTWSGTSGSNEQFF
TGCAGTGCTAGCACTTGGTCCGGGACTAGCGGGAGTAATGAGCAGTTCTTC
>TRBJ2-7|-|TRBV11-2|-
CASSLMVRDEQYF
TGTGCCAGCAGCTTAATGGTTAGGGATGAGCAGTACTTC
>TRBJ2-7|-|TRBV29-1|few
CSVADSQQYF
TGCAGCGTCGCCGACAGCCAGCAGTACTTC
>TRBJ2-7|TRBD1|TRBV12-3/TRBV12-4|-
CASRTGGLYEQYF
TGTGCCAGCCGGACAGGGGGTTTATACGAGCAGTACTTC
>TRBJ1-1|-|TRBV20-1|few
CSARVGRTRLGTEAFF
TGCAGTGCTAGAGTAGGCCGAACCAGGCTGGGCACTGAAGCTTTCTTT
>TRBJ2-7|-|TRBV29-1|-
CSVPGVQDYEQYF
TGCAGCGTCCCTGGGGTACAGGACTACGAGCAGTACTTC
>TRBJ2-1|TRBD2|TRBV4-3|few
CASSQEPGGGYNEQFF
TGCGCCAGCAGCCAAGAGCCGGGAGGAGGCTACAATGAGCAGTTCTTC
>TRBJ1-2|-|TRBV9|few
CASSVAPEEGHGYTF
TGTGCCAGCAGCGTAGCCCCAGAGGAGGGGCATGGCTACACCTTC
>TRBJ1-2|TRBD1|TRBV5-1|-
CASSSWDSRFNYGYTF
TGCGCCAGCAGCTCCTGGGACAGTAGATTTAACTATGGCTACACCTTC
>TRBJ2-1|-|TRBV5-1|many
CASSLGGLGNEQFF
TGCGCCAGCAGCTTGGGAGGGTTGGGCAATGAGCAGTTCTTC
>TRBJ2-7|-|TRBV20-1|few
CSASSGSAGYEQYF
TGCAGTGCTAGTAGTGGTTCCGCTGGCTACGAGCAGTACTTC
>TRBJ2-6|-|TRBV7-8|-
CASTIMTWANVLTF
TGTGCCAGCACAATAATGACATGGGCCAACGTCCTGACTTTC
>TRBJ2-7|-|TRBV18|-
CASSPGLTTYEQYF
TGTGCCAGCTCACCGGGACTGACTACCTACGAGCAGTACTTC
>TRBJ2-5|-|TRBV12-3/TRBV12-4|-
CASSSTWLQGIGETQYF
TGTGCCAGCAGTTCGACGTGGTTGCAGGGGATTGGAGAGACCCAGTACTTC
>TRBJ2-7|-|TRBV6-6|-
CASSYDGEQYF
TGTGCCAGCAGTTACGACGGGGAGCAGTACTTC